This T cell receptor (beta chain) was captured by sequencing in a study of blood T cell repertoires in COVID-19. Study-level background: Some COVID-19 samples were acute and others convalescent; all came from the United States, Italy and Spain.

One Seattle source followed patients from active infection through their disease course. Per the original data handling: From reference gene primer amplification, estimates of nucleated cell counts were derived. Some clones are missing from TCRdb's copy, which holds only in-frame ones; the method was immunoSEQ multiplex PCR. V, J and clone size were drawn from that table, and D and trimming were deduced from the DNA. The sample includes under 250,000 clones, around 88% of them seen just once. Trimming cost V 7 bases and J 3 bases, with 7 bases left between them. The germline V gene has CDR1 MNHEY and CDR2 SVGAGI. The CDR3 covers 11 residues.

The sequenced sample was peripheral blood. This TCR was recovered from a woman of 80 years or more with COVID-19, enrolled during active disease. This sequence joins TRBV6-5 and TRBJ2-7; no definite D call. The CDR3 loop is CASTQFYEQYF. The CDR3 DNA is TGTGCCAGCACCCAATTCTACGAGCAGTACTTC.